Listed below are T cell receptor beta chains from one sample, sequenced in a study of response to subunit inactivated influenza vaccine. MiXCR, run by TCRdb on the RT-PCR reads, gives a single entry per CDR3 protein. The repertoire holds 650,000 or so distinct CDR3 sequences, with 13% to 15% as singletons. The source was PBMCs from blood, collected approximately 15 days before vaccination. All receptors come from a man aged 50 to 59 who received an inactivated influenza vaccine. Each CDR3 is given with its conserved first and last residue. The D gene is left open where the match is weak. Rows may omit the clone size; those that give it use once, few, many or a size class.

>NA|15|TRBV20-1|TRBJ2-3|few
CSATHRGRAADTQYF
TGCAGTGCCACGCACCGGGGCAGGGCGGCAGATACGCAGTATTTT
>TRBD1|15|TRBV7-2|TRBJ2-5|few
CASSPGTGSQETQYF
TGTGCCAGCAGCCCCGGGACAGGGAGCCAAGAGACCCAGTACTTC
>NA|15|TRBV5-5|TRBJ2-7|few
CASSPTGQTSYEQYF
TGTGCCAGCAGCCCGACCGGACAGACCTCCTACGAGCAGTACTTC
>NA|14|TRBV12-3/TRBV12-4|TRBJ2-7|NA
CASTTKGETYEQYF
TGTGCCAGCACCACAAAGGGGGAAACCTACGAGCAGTACTTC
>NA|17|TRBV4-2|TRBJ1-2|many
CASSQDRGDGPNYGYTF
TGTGCCAGCAGCCAAGATCGGGGGGACGGTCCTAACTATGGCTACACCTTC
>NA|15|TRBV4-2|TRBJ2-1|NA
CASSQDRTSYNEQFF
TGTGCCAGCAGCCAAGACAGGACCTCCTACAATGAGCAGTTCTTC
>NA|15|TRBV5-1|TRBJ1-5|few
CASSLGGAQNQPQHF
TGCGCCAGCAGCTTGGGGGGGGCACAGAATCAGCCCCAGCATTTT
>NA|14|TRBV20-1|TRBJ2-3|few
CSAGDPGPSDTQYF
TGCAGTGCTGGGGACCCGGGACCATCGGATACGCAGTATTTT
>NA|16|TRBV4-2|TRBJ2-7|NA
CASSQDRAGAGYEQYF
TGTGCCAGCAGCCAAGATCGGGCGGGGGCCGGCTACGAGCAGTACTTC
>NA|14|TRBV27|TRBJ2-7|NA
CASSLGQNLYEQYF
TGTGCCAGCAGTTTGGGGCAGAATCTCTACGAGCAGTACTTC
>NA|13|TRBV4-3|TRBJ2-7|NA
CASSQAGSDEQYF
TGCGCCAGCAGCCAAGCCGGGTCTGACGAGCAGTACTTC
>NA|15|TRBV5-1|TRBJ2-1|many
CASSLQGISYNEQFF
TGCGCCAGCAGCCTGCAGGGTATATCCTACAATGAGCAGTTCTTC
>NA|13|TRBV12-3/TRBV12-4|TRBJ2-7|NA
CATAPGVGYEQYF
TGTGCCACCGCCCCGGGAGTAGGATACGAGCAGTACTTC
>NA|14|TRBV12-3/TRBV12-4|TRBJ1-2|many
CASSDPGGARGYTF
TGTGCCAGCAGTGACCCCGGGGGCGCGAGGGGCTACACCTTC
>TRBD1|13|TRBV7-9|TRBJ1-1|few
CASSLDRVGEAFF
TGTGCCAGCAGCCTCGACAGGGTGGGGGAAGCTTTCTTT
>TRBD1|14|TRBV6-1|TRBJ2-2|NA
CASRDRGNTGELFF
TGTGCCAGCCGGGACAGGGGTAACACCGGGGAGCTGTTTTTT
>NA|14|TRBV29-1|TRBJ2-7|NA
CSVRGGRGSYEQYF
TGCAGCGTTCGGGGCGGCAGAGGGTCCTACGAGCAGTACTTC
>NA|14|TRBV6-2/TRBV6-3|TRBJ2-5|few
CASRAASPQETQYF
TGTGCCAGCCGGGCGGCCTCGCCGCAAGAGACCCAGTACTTC
>TRBD2|15|TRBV6-5|TRBJ2-2|few
CASSYSLAGAGELFF
TGTGCCAGCAGTTACTCGTTAGCGGGGGCCGGGGAGCTGTTTTTT
>NA|13|TRBV7-9|TRBJ2-5|NA
CASMEALGETQYF
TGTGCCAGCATGGAAGCGCTTGGCGAGACCCAGTACTTC
>NA|13|TRBV12-3/TRBV12-4|TRBJ1-1|few
CASNNEFGTEAFF
TGTGCCAGCAATAACGAGTTTGGCACTGAAGCTTTCTTT
>TRBD2|15|TRBV15|TRBJ2-3|NA
CATSRVAGVPDTQYF
TGTGCCACCAGCAGAGTAGCGGGAGTCCCAGATACGCAGTATTTT
>NA|14|TRBV5-1|TRBJ2-4|NA
CASSLSRALDIQYF
TGCGCCAGCAGCTTGAGCAGGGCCTTGGACATTCAGTACTTC